The rows below give T cell receptor beta chains drawn from one sample of a study of cytomegalovirus exposure and HLA in healthy donors. Profiled with immunoSEQ multiplex PCR; TCRdb holds only in-frame clones, not every one. The sample has about 150,000 clones, over 75% seen once. Specimen: PBMCs. Receptors originate from a middle-aged woman in good health and CMV-seronegative. CDR3s leave out the opening cysteine and the closing phenylalanine or tryptophan. The order of the fields is D gene, V gene, J gene, clone size, CDR3 protein. A D gene is named only where the DNA matches it firmly. Size is stated for part of the rows, as once, few or many counts, or as a class when the clone is expanded.

D: TRBD2; V: TRBV19; J: TRBJ2-1; size: -; CDR3: ASSISGPSGIYNEQF
D: -; V: TRBV10-3; J: TRBJ1-5; size: -; CDR3: AISGAPPGSNQPQH
D: TRBD1; V: TRBV7-2; J: TRBJ2-5; size: few; CDR3: ASSFQNRGETQY
D: -; V: TRBV18; J: TRBJ2-6; size: -; CDR3: ASSPTGFSGANVLT
D: TRBD2; V: TRBV4-1; J: TRBJ2-3; size: -; CDR3: ASSPSYGAGASDTQY
D: -; V: TRBV30; J: TRBJ2-7; size: -; CDR3: AWSVGAPYSYEQY
D: -; V: TRBV5-1; J: TRBJ1-4; size: -; CDR3: ASSLAASNEKLF
D: TRBD2; V: TRBV7-3; J: TRBJ2-1; size: -; CDR3: ASSSGLADPYNEQF
D: -; V: TRBV21-1; J: TRBJ2-1; size: -; CDR3: ASDRGLRDEQF
D: TRBD2; V: TRBV7-2; J: TRBJ2-1; size: -; CDR3: ASSTGLAVYNEQF
D: -; V: TRBV19; J: TRBJ2-5; size: -; CDR3: ASSIQGETQY
D: -; V: TRBV18; J: TRBJ2-1; size: -; CDR3: ASSPQRRDEQF
D: -; V: TRBV6-1; J: TRBJ1-5; size: once; CDR3: ASSAEQGQPQH
D: -; V: TRBV7-2; J: TRBJ1-6; size: -; CDR3: ASSLGQAPISPLH
D: TRBD2; V: TRBV10-3; J: TRBJ2-1; size: -; CDR3: AIRETSGGYNEQF
D: TRBD2; V: TRBV7-9; J: TRBJ2-2; size: -; CDR3: SSSPTSGKDTGELF
D: -; V: TRBV11-3; J: TRBJ2-7; size: -; CDR3: ASSLGGGVTGAYEQY
D: TRBD1; V: TRBV30; J: TRBJ1-2; size: -; CDR3: AWTLTGAIFYGYT
D: TRBD2; V: TRBV5-1; J: TRBJ2-3; size: -; CDR3: ASSLAGREGDTQY
D: TRBD2; V: TRBV9; J: TRBJ2-1; size: -; CDR3: ASSPTGLAGPYNEQF
D: -; V: TRBV9; J: TRBJ2-5; size: -; CDR3: ASSVEGGQETQY
D: TRBD2; V: TRBV4-1; J: TRBJ2-3; size: -; CDR3: ASSQTGTSGNADTQY
D: -; V: TRBV9; J: TRBJ2-3; size: once; CDR3: ASSVVAGSDTQY
D: TRBD2; V: TRBV30; J: TRBJ2-7; size: -; CDR3: AWSGTSGRQY
D: -; V: TRBV18; J: TRBJ2-5; size: -; CDR3: ASSPGFQETQY
D: TRBD2; V: TRBV2; J: TRBJ2-5; size: -; CDR3: ASRAGPGETQY
D: -; V: TRBV5-1; J: TRBJ2-3; size: -; CDR3: ASSWGTGNTDTQY
D: -; V: TRBV7-8; J: TRBJ2-7; size: once; CDR3: ASSLAGHSYEQY
D: TRBD2; V: TRBV6-4; J: TRBJ2-6; size: -; CDR3: ASSELAGVGANVLT
D: -; V: TRBV18; J: TRBJ2-5; size: -; CDR3: ASSPGQETQY
D: -; V: TRBV28; J: TRBJ2-6; size: once; CDR3: ASSPTNSGANVLT
D: TRBD2; V: TRBV19; J: TRBJ2-7; size: -; CDR3: ASSIAAGGIVHEQY
D: -; V: TRBV7-9; J: TRBJ1-1; size: -; CDR3: SSSFVDSEAF
D: TRBD1; V: TRBV5-4; J: TRBJ2-1; size: -; CDR3: ASSSRQGDYNEQF
D: TRBD1; V: TRBV19; J: TRBJ1-4; size: -; CDR3: ASSPQGATNEKLF
D: -; V: TRBV7-9; J: TRBJ1-5; size: -; CDR3: SSSLGAGYQPQH
D: TRBD2; V: TRBV27; J: TRBJ2-7; size: -; CDR3: ASSLEGGRWSYEQY
D: TRBD1; V: TRBV7-9; J: TRBJ2-5; size: once; CDR3: ASSGQGPGKEDQY
D: -; V: TRBV6-5; J: TRBJ2-7; size: -; CDR3: ASTSVGGNPYEQY
D: -; V: TRBV6-1; J: TRBJ2-1; size: once; CDR3: ASVWGGTDNEQF
D: -; V: TRBV27; J: TRBJ1-4; size: -; CDR3: ATKKRTPYEKLF
D: TRBD2; V: TRBV9; J: TRBJ2-7; size: -; CDR3: ASSAFRDYLGEQY
D: -; V: TRBV11-3; J: TRBJ2-1; size: -; CDR3: ASSLTGVGSDEQF
D: -; V: TRBV30; J: TRBJ2-3; size: -; CDR3: AWSQGLVTDTQY
D: TRBD2; V: TRBV15; J: TRBJ2-7; size: -; CDR3: ATSRAHASGTSYEQY
D: TRBD1; V: TRBV5-1; J: TRBJ2-1; size: -; CDR3: ASSSTGGVYNEQF
D: TRBD1; V: TRBV14; J: TRBJ2-3; size: -; CDR3: ASSYLTGAVTDTQY
D: -; V: TRBV5-1; J: TRBJ2-1; size: -; CDR3: ASSLVSSIVNEQF
D: TRBD2; V: TRBV5-4; J: TRBJ2-1; size: -; CDR3: ASSLAGSGSNNEQF
D: -; V: TRBV2; J: TRBJ2-5; size: once; CDR3: ASSEADRLGETQY
D: TRBD1; V: TRBV6-5; J: TRBJ1-4; size: -; CDR3: ASGTATNEKLF
D: -; V: TRBV23-1; J: TRBJ2-7; size: -; CDR3: ASSQRGGQDKNSYEQY
D: TRBD2; V: TRBV7-8; J: TRBJ2-7; size: -; CDR3: ASRMRGLSYEQY
D: -; V: TRBV7-2; J: TRBJ2-2; size: -; CDR3: ASSLVGGMNTGELF
D: TRBD1; V: TRBV6-1; J: TRBJ1-2; size: -; CDR3: ASRIDRGVGYT
D: TRBD1; V: TRBV6-1; J: TRBJ2-1; size: -; CDR3: ASIRTGTYNEQF
D: -; V: TRBV5-1; J: TRBJ2-3; size: -; CDR3: ASSLAVGGFYDTQY
D: TRBD1; V: TRBV4-3; J: TRBJ2-7; size: -; CDR3: ASSLDPRGHYEQY